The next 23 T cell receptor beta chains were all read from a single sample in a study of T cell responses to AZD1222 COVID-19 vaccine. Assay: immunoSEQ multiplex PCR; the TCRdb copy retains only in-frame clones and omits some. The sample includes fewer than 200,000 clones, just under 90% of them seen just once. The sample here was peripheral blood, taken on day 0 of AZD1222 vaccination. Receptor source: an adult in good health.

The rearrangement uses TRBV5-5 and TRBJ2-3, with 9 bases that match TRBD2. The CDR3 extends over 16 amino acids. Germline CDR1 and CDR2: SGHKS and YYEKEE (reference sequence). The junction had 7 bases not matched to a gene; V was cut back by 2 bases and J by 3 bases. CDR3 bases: TGTGCCAGCAGCTTTCGGGCGGGGGGGCGTACAGATACGCAGTATTTT. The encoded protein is CASSFRAGGRTDTQYF.

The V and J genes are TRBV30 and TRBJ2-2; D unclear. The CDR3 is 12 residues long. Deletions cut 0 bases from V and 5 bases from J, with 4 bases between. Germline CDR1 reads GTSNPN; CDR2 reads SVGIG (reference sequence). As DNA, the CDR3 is TGTGCCTGGAGTGTCCTGACCGGGGAGCTGTTTTTT. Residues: CAWSVLTGELFF.

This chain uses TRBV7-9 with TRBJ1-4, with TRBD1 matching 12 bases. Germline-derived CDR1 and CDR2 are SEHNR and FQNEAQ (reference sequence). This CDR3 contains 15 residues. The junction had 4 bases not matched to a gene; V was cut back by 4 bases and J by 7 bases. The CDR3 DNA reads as TGTGCCAGCAGCTCTCAGGGACAGGGGGCTGAAAAACTGTTTTTT. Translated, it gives CASSSQGQGAEKLFF.

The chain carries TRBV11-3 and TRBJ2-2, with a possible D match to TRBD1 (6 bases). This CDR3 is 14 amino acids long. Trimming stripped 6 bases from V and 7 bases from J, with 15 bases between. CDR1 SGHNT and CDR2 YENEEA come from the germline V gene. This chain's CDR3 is CASRPDRDNGELFF. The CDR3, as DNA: TGTGCCAGCAGACCGGACCGGGACAACGGGGAGCTGTTTTTT.

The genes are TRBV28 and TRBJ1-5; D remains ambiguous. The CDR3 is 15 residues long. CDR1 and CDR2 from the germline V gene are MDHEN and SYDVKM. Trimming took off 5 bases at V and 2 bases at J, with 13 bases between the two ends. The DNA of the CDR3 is TGTGCCAGCAGTACGACTGGTGGGGGCAATCAGCCCCAGCATTTT. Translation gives CASSTTGGGNQPQHF.

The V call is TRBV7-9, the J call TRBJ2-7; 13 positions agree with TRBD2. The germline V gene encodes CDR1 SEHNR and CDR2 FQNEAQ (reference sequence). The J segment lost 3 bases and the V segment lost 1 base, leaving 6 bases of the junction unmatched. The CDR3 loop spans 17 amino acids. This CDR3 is CASSLVGGTSGNYEQYF. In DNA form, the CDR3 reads TGTGCCAGCAGCTTAGTAGGGGGGACTAGCGGGAACTACGAGCAGTACTTC.

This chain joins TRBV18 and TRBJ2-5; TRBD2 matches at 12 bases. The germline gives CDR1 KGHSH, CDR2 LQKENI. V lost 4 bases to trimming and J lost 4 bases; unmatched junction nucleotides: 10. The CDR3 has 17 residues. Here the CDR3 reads CASSRTTSGRGRETQYF. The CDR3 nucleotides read TGTGCCAGCTCACGAACGACTAGCGGGAGAGGGCGAGAGACCCAGTACTTC. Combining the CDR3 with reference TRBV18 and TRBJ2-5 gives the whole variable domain NAGVMQNPRHLVRRRGQEARLRCSPMKGHSHVYWYRQLPEEGLKFMVYLQKENIIDESGMPKERFSAEFPKEGPSILRIQQVVRGDSAAYFCASSRTTSGRGRETQYFGPGTRLLVL.

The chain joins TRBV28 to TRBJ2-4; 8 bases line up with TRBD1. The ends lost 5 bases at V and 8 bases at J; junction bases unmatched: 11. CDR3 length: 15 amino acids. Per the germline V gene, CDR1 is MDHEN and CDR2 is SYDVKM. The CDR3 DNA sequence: TGTGCCAGCAGTATTTTGACAGGGGTAAGGGACATTCAGTACTTC. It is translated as CASSILTGVRDIQYF.

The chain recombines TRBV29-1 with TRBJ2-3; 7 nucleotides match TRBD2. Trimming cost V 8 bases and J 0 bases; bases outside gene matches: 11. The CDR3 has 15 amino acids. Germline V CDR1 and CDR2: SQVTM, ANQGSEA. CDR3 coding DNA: TGCAGCATCCGACTTACTAGCGAGAGCACAGATACGCAGTATTTT. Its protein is CSIRLTSESTDTQYF.

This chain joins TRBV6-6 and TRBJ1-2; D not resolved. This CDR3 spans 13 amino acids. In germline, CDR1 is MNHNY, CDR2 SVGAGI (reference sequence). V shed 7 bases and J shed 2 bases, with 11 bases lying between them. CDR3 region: CASTPPLNYGYTF. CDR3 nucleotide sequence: TGTGCCAGCACTCCTCCGTTAAACTATGGCTACACCTTC.

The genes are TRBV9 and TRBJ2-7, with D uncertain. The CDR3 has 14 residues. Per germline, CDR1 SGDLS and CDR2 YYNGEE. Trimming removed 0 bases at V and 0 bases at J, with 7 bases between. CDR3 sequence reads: CASSVGGYSYEQYF. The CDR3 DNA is TGTGCCAGCAGCGTAGGTGGCTACTCCTACGAGCAGTACTTC.

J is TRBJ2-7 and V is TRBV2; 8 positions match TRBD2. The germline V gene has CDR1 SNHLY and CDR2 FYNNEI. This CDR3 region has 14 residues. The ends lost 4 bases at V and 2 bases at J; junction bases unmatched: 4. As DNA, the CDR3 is TGTGCCAGCAGTGCCGGGAGGGGTGCCTACGAGCAGTACTTC. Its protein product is CASSAGRGAYEQYF.

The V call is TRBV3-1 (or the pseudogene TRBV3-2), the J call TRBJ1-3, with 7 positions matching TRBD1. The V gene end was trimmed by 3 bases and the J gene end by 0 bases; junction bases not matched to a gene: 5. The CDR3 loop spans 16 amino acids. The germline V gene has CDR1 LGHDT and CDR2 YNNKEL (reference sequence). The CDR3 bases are TGTGCCAGCAGCCAGCGCGACAGGGACTCTGGAAACACCATATATTTT. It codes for CASSQRDRDSGNTIYF.

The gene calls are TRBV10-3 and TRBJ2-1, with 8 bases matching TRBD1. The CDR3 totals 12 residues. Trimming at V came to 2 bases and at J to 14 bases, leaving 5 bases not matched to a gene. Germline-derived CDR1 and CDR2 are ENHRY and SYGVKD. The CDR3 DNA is TGTGCCATCAGTGAGACTTGGACAGGGAAGTTCTTC. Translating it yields CAISETWTGKFF.

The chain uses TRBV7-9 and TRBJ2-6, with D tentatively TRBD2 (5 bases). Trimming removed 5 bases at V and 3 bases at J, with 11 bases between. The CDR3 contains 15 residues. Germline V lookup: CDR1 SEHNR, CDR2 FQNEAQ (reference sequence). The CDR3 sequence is CASSRRTVGANVLTF. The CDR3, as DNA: TGTGCCAGCAGCCGGCGGACTGTTGGGGCCAACGTCCTGACTTTC. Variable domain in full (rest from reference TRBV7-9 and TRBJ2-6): DTGVSQNPRHKITKRGQNVTFRCDPISEHNRLYWYRQTLGQGPEFLTYFQNEAQLEKSRLLSDRFSAERPKGSFSTLEIQRTEQGDSAMYLCASSRRTVGANVLTFGAGSRLTVL.

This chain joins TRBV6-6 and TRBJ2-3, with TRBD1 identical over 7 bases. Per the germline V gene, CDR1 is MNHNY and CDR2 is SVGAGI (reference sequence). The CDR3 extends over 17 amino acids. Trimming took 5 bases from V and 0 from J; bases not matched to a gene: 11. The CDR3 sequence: CASSQSRADRSTDTQYF. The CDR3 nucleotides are TGTGCCAGCAGTCAGAGCAGAGCGGACAGGAGCACAGATACGCAGTATTTT.

The CDR3 sequence is CATWERGKNEQFF. In DNA, the CDR3 is TGTGCCACCTGGGAGAGGGGTAAGAATGAGCAGTTCTTC. The rearrangement links TRBV3-1 (or the pseudogene TRBV3-2) to TRBJ2-1; tentatively, D is TRBD1 or TRBD2 (5 bases each). The CDR3 spans 13 residues. Per the germline V gene, CDR1 is LGHDT and CDR2 is YNNKEL (reference sequence). V shed 10 bases and J shed 7 bases, with 17 bases lying between them.

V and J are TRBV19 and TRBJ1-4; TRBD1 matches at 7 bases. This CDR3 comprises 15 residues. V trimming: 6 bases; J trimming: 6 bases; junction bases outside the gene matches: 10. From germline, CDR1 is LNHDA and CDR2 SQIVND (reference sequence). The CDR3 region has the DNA TGTGCCAGTAGCATAAGGGGGCGCAGCGATGAAAAACTGTTTTTT. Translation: CASSIRGRSDEKLFF.

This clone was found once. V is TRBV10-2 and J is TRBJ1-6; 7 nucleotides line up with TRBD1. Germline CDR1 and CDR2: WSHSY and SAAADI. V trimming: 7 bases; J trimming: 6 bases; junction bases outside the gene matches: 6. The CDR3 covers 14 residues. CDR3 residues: CASTIDRANSPLHF. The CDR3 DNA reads TGCGCCAGCACCATTGACAGGGCTAATTCACCCCTCCACTTT.

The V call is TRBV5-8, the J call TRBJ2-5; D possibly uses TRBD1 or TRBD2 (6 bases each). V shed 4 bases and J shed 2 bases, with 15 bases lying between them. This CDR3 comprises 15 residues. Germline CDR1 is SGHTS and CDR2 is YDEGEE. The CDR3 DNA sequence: TGTGCCAGCAGCCCTGCGGGACATTCACAAGAGACCCAGTACTTC. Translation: CASSPAGHSQETQYF.

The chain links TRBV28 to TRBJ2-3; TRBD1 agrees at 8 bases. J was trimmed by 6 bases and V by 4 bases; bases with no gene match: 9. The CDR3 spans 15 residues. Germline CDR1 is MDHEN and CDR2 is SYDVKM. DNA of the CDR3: TGTGCCAGCAGTTCGATCAGGGGGCGCATGGATACGCAGTATTTT. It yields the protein CASSSIRGRMDTQYF. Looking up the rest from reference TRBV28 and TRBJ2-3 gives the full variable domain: DVKVTQSSRYLVKRTGEKVFLECVQDMDHENMFWYRQDPGLGLRLIYFSYDVKMKEKGDIPEGYSVSREKKERFSLILESASTNQTSMYLCASSSIRGRMDTQYFGPGTRLTVL.

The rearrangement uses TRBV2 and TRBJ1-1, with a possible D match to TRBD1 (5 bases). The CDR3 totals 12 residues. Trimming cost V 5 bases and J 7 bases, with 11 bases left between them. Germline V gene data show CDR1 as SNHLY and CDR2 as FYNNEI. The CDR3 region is CASSPGTIEAFF. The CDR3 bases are TGTGCCAGCAGTCCCGGGACCATTGAAGCTTTCTTT.

The CDR3 loop is CASSLEPSGGVNTGELFF. CDR3 nucleotides: TGCGCCAGCAGCTTGGAACCTAGCGGTGGGGTGAACACCGGGGAGCTGTTTTTT. J is TRBJ2-2 and V is TRBV5-1, with TRBD2 identical over 7 bases. Germline CDR1 is SGHRS and CDR2 is YFSETQ. The CDR3 length is 18 residues. V lost 0 bases to trimming and J lost 1 base; unmatched junction nucleotides: 9.